The entry below describes one TCR beta chain. The sample belongs to a study of blood T cell repertoires in COVID-19. Recruits, aged roughly 18 to 90 years, lived in 25 or so US areas. Cohorts were based on clinical histories the participants reported. Trimming left V 6 bases short and J 10 bases short, with 13 bases between. CDR1 is MNHNY, CDR2 SVGAGI, per germline (reference sequence). This CDR3 spans 11 amino acids. Per the original data handling: Amplification with reference gene primers provided the estimates of nucleated cell counts. Generated by immunoSEQ multiplex PCR, the TCRdb table keeps only in-frame clones and is missing some. V and J calls and clone size are as listed in that table; D and trimming were resolved from the DNA. The sample yields fewer than 250,000 clones, approximately 84% seen once.

The sample comprised PBMCs or T cells enriched from blood (not recorded which). This sequence originates from a woman in her twenties or thirties who had recovered from COVID-19. V is TRBV6-6 and J is TRBJ2-7; D is possibly TRBD1 (6 bases). The CDR3 loop reads CASSAPGEQYV. The DNA for the CDR3 is TGTGCCAGCAGCGCCCCAGGGGAACAGTACGTC.